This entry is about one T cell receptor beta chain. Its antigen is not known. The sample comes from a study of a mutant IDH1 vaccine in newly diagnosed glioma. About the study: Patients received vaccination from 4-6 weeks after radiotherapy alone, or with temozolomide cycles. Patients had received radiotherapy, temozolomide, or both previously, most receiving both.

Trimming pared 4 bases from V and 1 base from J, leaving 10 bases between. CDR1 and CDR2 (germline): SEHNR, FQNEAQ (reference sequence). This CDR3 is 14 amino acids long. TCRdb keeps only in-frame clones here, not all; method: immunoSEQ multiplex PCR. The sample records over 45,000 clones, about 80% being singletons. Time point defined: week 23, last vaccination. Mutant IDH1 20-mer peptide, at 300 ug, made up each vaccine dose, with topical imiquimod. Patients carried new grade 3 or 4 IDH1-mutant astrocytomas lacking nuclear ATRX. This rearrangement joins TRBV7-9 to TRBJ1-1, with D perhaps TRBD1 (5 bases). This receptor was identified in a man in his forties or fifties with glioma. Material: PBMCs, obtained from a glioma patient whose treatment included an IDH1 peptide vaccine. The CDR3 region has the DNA TGTGCCAGCAGCTCCTTGACAGCGAACACTGAAGCTTTCTTT. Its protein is CASSSLTANTEAFF. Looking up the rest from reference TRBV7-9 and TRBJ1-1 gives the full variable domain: DTGVSQNPRHKITKRGQNVTFRCDPISEHNRLYWYRQTLGQGPEFLTYFQNEAQLEKSRLLSDRFSAERPKGSFSTLEIQRTEQGDSAMYLCASSSLTANTEAFFGQGTRLTVV.